The rows below give T cell receptor beta chains drawn from one sample of a study of Graves' ophthalmopathy and Graves' hyperthyroidism. TCRdb reanalysed the multiplex PCR reads using MiXCR and keeps one entry per CDR3 protein. The sample carries around 340,000 distinct CDR3 sequences, 15% to 20% recorded once. The sequenced sample was peripheral blood. The receptors were gathered from an adult man with Graves' ophthalmopathy. CDR3s include the opening cysteine and the closing phenylalanine or tryptophan. The size of a clone is reported for some rows only, either as once, few or many, or as a class for expanded clones.

TRBV18,few,CASSPPGTGELFF
TRBV6-2/TRBV6-3,many,CASSPTTGSYGYTF
TRBV14,many,CASSQGTGTNYGYTF
TRBV6-1,many,CASSEARGSEQYF
TRBV2,many,CASRAGELFF
TRBV20-1,many,CSAPRGLSYEQYF
TRBV5-1,.,CASSLDIPTTGELFF
TRBV13,.,CASSLTGTGDGYTF
TRBV6-1,.,CASSADRGNQPQHF
TRBV5-1,many,CASSWTYSGLAGGEQYF
TRBV6-5,few,CASSSWGAGGNTIYF
TRBV20-1,many,CSARWGLAGGPETQYF
TRBV9,.,CASSVGAARETQYF
TRBV20-1,.,CSPKPLQGRNEQSF
TRBV15,many,CATSRPGLAAKGTGELFF
TRBV5-1,many,CASSQGQGTDTGELFF
TRBV6-5,many,CASSLASGLKAYEQYF
TRBV6-2/TRBV6-3,.,CATCAGGTQEPQYF
TRBV28,many,CASSLSAGTLFYGYTF
TRBV20-1,many,CSARAPGQGGSPLHF
TRBV28,many,CANSLRGVTYNEQFF
TRBV7-3,many,CASSLSRQNTEAFF
TRBV5-1,.,CASSFGQGVTNEKLFF
TRBV6-1,.,CATGQGVETQYF
TRBV15,many,CATSRDPGGETQYF
TRBV20-1,.,CSAREELGGYTEAFF
TRBV20-1,once,CSARGTLGTGEYTF
TRBV28,.,CASPGPQGNTEAFF
TRBV7-8,many,CASSAEGGYQETQYF
TRBV12-3/TRBV12-4,many,CASSITGSGDGEQYF
TRBV20-1,.,CSARVNRGQRTQYF
TRBV12-3/TRBV12-4,many,CASNQGQGLVAFF
TRBV6-5,many,CASSYGTLNYEQYF
TRBV5-1,many,CASSLHGTSDYEQYF
TRBV18,few,CASSHPGIQETQYF
TRBV27,few,CASSLSGGVGDEQYF
TRBV28,many,CASSPSGQVQPQHF
TRBV6-1,many,CASSDLLNTEAFF
TRBV20-1,many,CSAFSGAGGPVWEPQHF
TRBV14,few,CASSQYLVNTGELFF
TRBV11-3,many,CASSLHDNSPLHF
TRBV15,many,CATSLRQGGTGELFF
TRBV6-2/TRBV6-3,many,CASSYSMGSYEQYF
TRBV12-3/TRBV12-4,.,CASSLRTGGFEWTEAFF
TRBV28,many,CASSPTGNGNTIYF